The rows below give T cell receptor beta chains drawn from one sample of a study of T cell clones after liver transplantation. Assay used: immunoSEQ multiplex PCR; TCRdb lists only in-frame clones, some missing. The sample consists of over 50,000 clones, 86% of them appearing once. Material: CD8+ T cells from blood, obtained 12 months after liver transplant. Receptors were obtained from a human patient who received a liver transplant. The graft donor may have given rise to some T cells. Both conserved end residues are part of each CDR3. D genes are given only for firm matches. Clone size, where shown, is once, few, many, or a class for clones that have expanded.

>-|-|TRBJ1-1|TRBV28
TGTGCCAGCACCGGTCTTTGGAGCACTGAAGCTTTCTTT
CASTGLWSTEAFF
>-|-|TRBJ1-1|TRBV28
TGTGCCAGCAGCCCCCTGTTGGGGGCCCCCACTGAAGCTTTCTTT
CASSPLLGAPTEAFF
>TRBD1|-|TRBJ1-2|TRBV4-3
TGCGCCAGCAGCCAAGCTACAGGGGTCTATGGCTACACCTTC
CASSQATGVYGYTF
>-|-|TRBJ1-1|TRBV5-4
TGTGCCAGCAGCTTGGCCGAACAGTACACTGAAGCTTTCTTT
CASSLAEQYTEAFF
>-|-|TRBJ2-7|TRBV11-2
TGTGCCAGCAGCCCTAACTACGAGCAGTACTTC
CASSPNYEQYF
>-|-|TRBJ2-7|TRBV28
TGTGCCAGCAGTTTCCTGGCTACGTACTACGAGCAGTACTTC
CASSFLATYYEQYF
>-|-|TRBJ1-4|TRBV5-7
TGTGCCAGCAGCTTGCGGGGGGCAGCGACTAATGAAAAACTGTTTTTT
CASSLRGAATNEKLFF
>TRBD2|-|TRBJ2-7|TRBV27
TGTGCCAGCAGTTCGGGACTAGCGGGTGTTGATGTGTACTTC
CASSSGLAGVDVYF
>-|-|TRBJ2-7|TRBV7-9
TGTGCCAGCAGTCCCCCGGGGGAGGACTACGAGCAGTACTTC
CASSPPGEDYEQYF
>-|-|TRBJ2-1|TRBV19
TGTGCCAGTAGTTCTCACGACTTAGGTATAGCGAGTTACAATGAGCAGTTCTTC
CASSSHDLGIASYNEQFF
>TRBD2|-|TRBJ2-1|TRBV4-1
TGCGCCAGCAGTACGGGGACTAGCGGGAGGTATGAGCAGTTCTTC
CASSTGTSGRYEQFF
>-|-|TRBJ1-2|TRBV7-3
TGTGCCAGCAGCTTAATCCCCAGAGACTATGGCTACACCTTC
CASSLIPRDYGYTF
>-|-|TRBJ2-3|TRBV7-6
TGTGCCAGCAGTACACTCGGCAGGGCGGAACTGCCAGATACGCAGTATTTT
CASSTLGRAELPDTQYF
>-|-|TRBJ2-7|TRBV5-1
TGCGCCAGCAGCTTACCGGATCCCTACGAGCAGTACTTC
CASSLPDPYEQYF
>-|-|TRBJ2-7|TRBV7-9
TGTGCCAGCAGCCCCCGGGTTGCAGGCGAGCAGTACTTC
CASSPRVAGEQYF
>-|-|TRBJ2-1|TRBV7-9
TGTGCCAGCAGTACTAATGAGCAGTTCTTC
CASSTNEQFF
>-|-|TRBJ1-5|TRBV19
TGTGCCAGTAGTATATTGGCGTTTAGCAATCAGCCCCAGCATTTT
CASSILAFSNQPQHF
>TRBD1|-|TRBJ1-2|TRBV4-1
TGCGCCAGCAGCCATACTCAGGGGGCTAACTATGGCTACACCTTC
CASSHTQGANYGYTF
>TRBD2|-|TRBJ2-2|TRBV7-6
TGTGCCAGCAGCTTAGCGGGGGGGGACTACACCGGGGAGCTGTTTTTT
CASSLAGGDYTGELFF
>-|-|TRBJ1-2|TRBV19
TGTGCCAGTAGTACTAACTATGGCTACACCTTC
CASSTNYGYTF
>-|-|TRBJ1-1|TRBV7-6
TGTGCCAGCAGCTTAGGGACGTACACGGGGGACACTGAAGCTTTCTTT
CASSLGTYTGDTEAFF
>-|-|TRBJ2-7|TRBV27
TGTGCCAGCAGTTATGGGGAGGGGGCGCAGTACTTC
CASSYGEGAQYF
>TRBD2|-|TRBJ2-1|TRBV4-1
TGCGCCAGCAGCCAAGGGAGCGGGACTATAAATGAGCAGTTCTTC
CASSQGSGTINEQFF
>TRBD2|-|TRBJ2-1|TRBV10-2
TGCGCCAGCAGTGACACACTAGCGGGAGGCTCCTACAATGAGCAGTTCTTC
CASSDTLAGGSYNEQFF
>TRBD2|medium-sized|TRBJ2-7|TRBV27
TGTGCCAGCAGTCCGACTAGCGGGGGTTCCTACGAGCAGTACTTC
CASSPTSGGSYEQYF
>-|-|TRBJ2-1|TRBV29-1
TGCAGCGTCACTGGGCCCTCCGATGAGCAGTTCTTC
CSVTGPSDEQFF
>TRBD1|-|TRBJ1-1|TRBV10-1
TGCGCCAGCAGACAGGGGGCGCGGGGAGTGAGGAACACTGAAGCTTTCTTT
CASRQGARGVRNTEAFF
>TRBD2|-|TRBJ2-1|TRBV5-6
TGTACCGTGAGCGGGGCCTACAATGAGCAGTTCTTC
CTVSGAYNEQFF
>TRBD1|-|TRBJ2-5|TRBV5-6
TGTGCCAGCAGCTTGGCAGGGGGCCCGGGAGTCGAGACCCAGTACTTC
CASSLAGGPGVETQYF
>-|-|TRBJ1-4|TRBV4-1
TGCGCCAGCAGCCAAGGGGAAAAACTGTTTTTT
CASSQGEKLFF
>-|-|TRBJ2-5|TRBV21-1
TGTGCCAGGGCTTTCGGGACGGTGGAGACCCAGTACTTC
CARAFGTVETQYF
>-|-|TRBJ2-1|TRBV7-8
TGTGCCAGCAGCTTAGAACGGCTCCTTAACCTTGGGAATGAGCAGTTCTTC
CASSLERLLNLGNEQFF
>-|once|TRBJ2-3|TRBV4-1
TGCGCCAGCAGCCAAGACACTGGAGGTCTCACAGATACGCAGTATTTT
CASSQDTGGLTDTQYF
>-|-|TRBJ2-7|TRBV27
TGTGCCAGCAGACCTCTTGAGGACGGTTACTACGAGCAGTACTTC
CASRPLEDGYYEQYF
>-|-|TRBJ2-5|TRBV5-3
TGTGCCAGAAGCTTGCAGGGAAGCCAAGAGACCCAGTACTTC
CARSLQGSQETQYF
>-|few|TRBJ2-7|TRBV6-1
TGTGCCAGCAGTTTAGGGGCCAATAACTACGAGCAGTACTTC
CASSLGANNYEQYF
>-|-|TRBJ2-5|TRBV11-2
TGTGCCAGCAGCTTAGGCCCAGGGGAAGAGACCCAGTACTTC
CASSLGPGEETQYF